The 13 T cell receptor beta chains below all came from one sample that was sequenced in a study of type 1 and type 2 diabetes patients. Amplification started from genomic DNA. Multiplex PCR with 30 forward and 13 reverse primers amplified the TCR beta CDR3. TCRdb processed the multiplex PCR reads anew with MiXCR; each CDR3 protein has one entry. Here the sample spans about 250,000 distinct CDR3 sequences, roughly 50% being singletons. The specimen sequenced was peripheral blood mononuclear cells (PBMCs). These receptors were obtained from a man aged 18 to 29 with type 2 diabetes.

This chain's CDR3 is CASSVESRGLNGYTF. The CDR3 nucleotides read TGTGCCAGCAGCGTAGAGAGTCGGGGGCTGAATGGCTACACCTTC. This sequence joins TRBV9 and TRBJ1-2; perhaps TRBD1 as D (6 bases). CDR3 length: 15 residues. The V gene's germline CDR1 is SGDLS and CDR2 YYNGEE. V was trimmed by 0 bases and J by 6 bases, leaving 15 bases between them.

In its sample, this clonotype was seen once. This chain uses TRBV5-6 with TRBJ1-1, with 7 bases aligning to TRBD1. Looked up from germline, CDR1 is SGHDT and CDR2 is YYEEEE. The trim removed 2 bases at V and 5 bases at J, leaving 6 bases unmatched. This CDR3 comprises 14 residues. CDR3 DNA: TGTGCCAGCAGCTTACGACAGGGAAGGACTGAAGCTTTCTTT. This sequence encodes CASSLRQGRTEAFF.

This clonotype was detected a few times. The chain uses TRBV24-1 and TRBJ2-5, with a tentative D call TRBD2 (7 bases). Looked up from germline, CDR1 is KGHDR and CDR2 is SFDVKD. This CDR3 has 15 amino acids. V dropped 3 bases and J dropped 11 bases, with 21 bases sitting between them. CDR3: CATSDVDIQGGEQYF. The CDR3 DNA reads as TGTGCCACCAGTGATGTGGACATCCAAGGGGGGGAGCAGTACTTC.

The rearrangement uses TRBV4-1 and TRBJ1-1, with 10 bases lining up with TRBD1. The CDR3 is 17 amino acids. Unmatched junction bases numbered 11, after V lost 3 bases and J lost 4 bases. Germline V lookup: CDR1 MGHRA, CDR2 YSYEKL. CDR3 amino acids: CASSHHPGQGPSTEAFF. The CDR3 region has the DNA TGCGCCAGCAGCCACCACCCGGGACAGGGGCCGTCCACTGAAGCTTTCTTT.

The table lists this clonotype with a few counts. Here the CDR3 reads CSARAPRGYTF. The CDR3 nucleotides are TGCAGTGCTAGAGCTCCTAGAGGCTACACCTTC. The J gene is TRBJ1-2, the V gene TRBV20-1; D gene uncertain. V lost 1 base to trimming and J lost 8 bases, with 8 bases between them. The CDR3 spans 11 residues. Germline assignment: CDR1 DFQATT and CDR2 SNEGSKA (reference sequence).

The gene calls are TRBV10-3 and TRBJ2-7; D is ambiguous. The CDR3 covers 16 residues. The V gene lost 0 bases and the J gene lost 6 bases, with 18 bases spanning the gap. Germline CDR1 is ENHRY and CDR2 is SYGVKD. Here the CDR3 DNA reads TGTGCCATCAGTGAGTCGATGGGCTGGCAGGCTGGCGAGCAGTACTTC. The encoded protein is CAISESMGWQAGEQYF.

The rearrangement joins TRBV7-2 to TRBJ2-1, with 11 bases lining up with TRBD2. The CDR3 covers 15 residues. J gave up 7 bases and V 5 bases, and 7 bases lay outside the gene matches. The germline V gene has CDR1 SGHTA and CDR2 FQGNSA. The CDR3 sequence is CASSPGLAGGNEQFF. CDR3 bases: TGTGCCAGCAGCCCCGGATTAGCGGGGGGGAATGAGCAGTTCTTC.

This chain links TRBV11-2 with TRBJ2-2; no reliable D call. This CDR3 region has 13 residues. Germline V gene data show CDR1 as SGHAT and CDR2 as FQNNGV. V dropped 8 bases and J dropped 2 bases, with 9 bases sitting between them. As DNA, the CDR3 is TGTGCCAGCGGCCCCCTTAACACCGGGGAGCTGTTTTTT. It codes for CASGPLNTGELFF.

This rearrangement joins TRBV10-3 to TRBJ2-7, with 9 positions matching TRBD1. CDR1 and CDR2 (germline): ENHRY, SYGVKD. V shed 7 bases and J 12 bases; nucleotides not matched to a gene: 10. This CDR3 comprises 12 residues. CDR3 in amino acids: CAITAGTGRAYF. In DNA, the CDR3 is TGTGCCATCACTGCCGGGACAGGGAGGGCGTACTTC.

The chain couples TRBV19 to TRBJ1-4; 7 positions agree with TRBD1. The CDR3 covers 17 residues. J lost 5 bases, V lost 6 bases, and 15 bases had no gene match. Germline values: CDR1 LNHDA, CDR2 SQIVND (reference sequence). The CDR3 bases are TGTGCCAGTAGCTCGCAATATAGCGGCAGGGGGAATGAAAAACTGTTTTTT. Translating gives CASSSQYSGRGNEKLFF. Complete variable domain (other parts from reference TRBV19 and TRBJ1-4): DGGITQSPKYLFRKEGQNVTLSCEQNLNHDAMYWYRQDPGQGLRLIYYSQIVNDFQKGDIAEGYSVSREKKESFPLTVTSAQKNPTAFYLCASSSQYSGRGNEKLFFGSGTQLSVL.

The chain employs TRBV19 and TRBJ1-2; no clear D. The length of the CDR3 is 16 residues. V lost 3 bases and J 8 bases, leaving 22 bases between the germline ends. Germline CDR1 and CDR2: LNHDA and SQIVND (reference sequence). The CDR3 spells CASSIVPSSGSRGYTF. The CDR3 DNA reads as TGTGCCAGTAGTATCGTCCCATCTTCCGGGTCGCGGGGCTACACCTTC.

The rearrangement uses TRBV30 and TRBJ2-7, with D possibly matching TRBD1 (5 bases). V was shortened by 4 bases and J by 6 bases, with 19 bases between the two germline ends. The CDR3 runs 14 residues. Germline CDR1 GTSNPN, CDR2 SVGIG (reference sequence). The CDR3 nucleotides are TGTGCCTGGACCAGGCCAGGGCGCGTGGGCGAGCAGTACTTC. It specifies CAWTRPGRVGEQYF. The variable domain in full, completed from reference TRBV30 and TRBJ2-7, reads SQTIHQWPATLVQPVGSPLSLECTVEGTSNPNLYWYRQAAGRGLQLLFYSVGIGQISSEVPQNLSASRPQDRQFILSSKKLLLSDSGFYLCAWTRPGRVGEQYFGPGTRLTVT.

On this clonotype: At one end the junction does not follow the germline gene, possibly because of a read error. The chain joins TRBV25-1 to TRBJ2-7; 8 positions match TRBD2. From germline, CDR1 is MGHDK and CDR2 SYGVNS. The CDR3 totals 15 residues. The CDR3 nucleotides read TGTGCCAGCAGTGAAAGCGGGAGCCTATCCTACGGGCAGTACTTC. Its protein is CASSESGSLSYGQYF.